This T cell receptor (beta chain) was obtained from a study of T cells after posttransplantation cyclophosphamide. Control samples came 1 year after myeloablative marrow transplants with methotrexate plus calcineurin inhibitor. V lost 8 bases to trimming and J lost 9 bases, with 20 bases between them. The V gene's germline CDR1 is MNHEY and CDR2 SMNVEV (reference sequence). This CDR3 is 14 amino acids long. As concerns this clone: No antigen is known for it.

Regarding the study as a whole: Later post-transplant blood repertoires were often dominated by donor CD8+ memory clones. TRB clonality was highly associated with recipient CMV seropositivity and reactivation. Skin or GI-infiltrating T cells shared few TRB sequences with blood.

Here immunoSEQ multiplex PCR was the method, and the copy in TCRdb shows in-frame clones only, minus some. The table records about 21,000 clones, 70% to 90% of them present only once. J is TRBJ1-5 and V is TRBV27, with D unclear. Source: PBMCs, taken about 400 days after allogeneic stem cell transplant with calcineurin inhibitor and methotrexate. This TCR derives from a female patient aged 25-40 years who received an allogeneic stem cell transplant from an unrelated donor, was CMV-positive, and had acute and chronic GVHD. Some of the T cells might come from the graft donor. The CDR3 coding sequence is TGTGCCAGCGGACGAAGGGAGGGTCTTAGGCCCCAGCATTTT. Residues: CASGRREGLRPQHF.